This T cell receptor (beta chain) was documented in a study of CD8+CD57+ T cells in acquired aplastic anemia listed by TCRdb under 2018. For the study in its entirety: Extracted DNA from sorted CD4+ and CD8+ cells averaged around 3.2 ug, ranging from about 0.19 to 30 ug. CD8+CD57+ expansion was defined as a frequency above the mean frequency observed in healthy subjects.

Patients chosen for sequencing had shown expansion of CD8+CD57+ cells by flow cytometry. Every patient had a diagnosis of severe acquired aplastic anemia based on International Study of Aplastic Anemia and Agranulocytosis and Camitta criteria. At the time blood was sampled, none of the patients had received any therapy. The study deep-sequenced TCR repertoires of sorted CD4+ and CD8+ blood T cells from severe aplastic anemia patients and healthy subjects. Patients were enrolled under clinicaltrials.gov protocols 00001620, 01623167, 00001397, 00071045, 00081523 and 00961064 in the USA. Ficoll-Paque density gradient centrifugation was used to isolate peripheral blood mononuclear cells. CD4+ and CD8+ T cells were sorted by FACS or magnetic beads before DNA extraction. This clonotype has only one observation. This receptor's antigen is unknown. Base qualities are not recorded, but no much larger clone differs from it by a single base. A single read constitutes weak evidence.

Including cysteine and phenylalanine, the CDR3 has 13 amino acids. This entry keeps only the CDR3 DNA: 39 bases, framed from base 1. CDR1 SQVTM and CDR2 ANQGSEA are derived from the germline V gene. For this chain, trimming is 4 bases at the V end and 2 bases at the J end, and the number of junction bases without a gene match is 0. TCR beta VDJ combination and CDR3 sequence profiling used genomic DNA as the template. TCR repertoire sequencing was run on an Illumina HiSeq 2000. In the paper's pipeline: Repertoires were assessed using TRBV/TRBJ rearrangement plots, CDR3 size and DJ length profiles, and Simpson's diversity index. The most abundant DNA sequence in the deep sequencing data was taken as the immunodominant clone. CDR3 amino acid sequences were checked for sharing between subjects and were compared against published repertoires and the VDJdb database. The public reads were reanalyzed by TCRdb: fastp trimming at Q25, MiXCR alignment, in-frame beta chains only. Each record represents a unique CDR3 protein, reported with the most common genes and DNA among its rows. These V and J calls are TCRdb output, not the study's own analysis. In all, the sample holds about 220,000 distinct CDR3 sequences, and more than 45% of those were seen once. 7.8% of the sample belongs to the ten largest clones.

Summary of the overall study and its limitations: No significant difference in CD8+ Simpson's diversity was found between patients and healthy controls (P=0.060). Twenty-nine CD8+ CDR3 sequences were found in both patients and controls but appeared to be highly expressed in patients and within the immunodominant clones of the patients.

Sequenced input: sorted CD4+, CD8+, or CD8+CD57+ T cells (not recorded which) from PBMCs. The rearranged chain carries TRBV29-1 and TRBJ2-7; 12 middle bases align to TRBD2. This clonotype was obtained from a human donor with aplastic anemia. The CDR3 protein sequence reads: CSVASGRAYEQYF. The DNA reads TGCAGCGTTGCTAGCGGGAGGGCCTACGAGCAGTACTTC.